Each of the 28 T cell receptor beta chains below was sequenced from the same sample in a study of T cell repertoires in cytomegalovirus infection. These receptors' targets are unknown. MiXCR, applied by TCRdb to the reads, yields one record per CDR3 protein. The sample records about a million distinct CDR3 sequences, roughly 31% being singletons. Specimen: cultured CD8+ T cells from PBMCs, collected from culture after CMV antigen stimulation. The receptors come from a human donor in good health (CMV status not recorded). Some clones in this sample may be carry-over from other donors' samples.

This clonotype was picked up a small number of times. The V and J genes are TRBV7-8 and TRBJ2-5, with 9 bases aligning to TRBD1. Trimming cost V 6 bases and J 4 bases; bases outside gene matches: 24. The CDR3 runs to 20 residues. Germline values: CDR1 SGHVS, CDR2 FQNEAQ. The CDR3 reads CASSYDKDRGWGGFTETQYF. The CDR3 nucleotides read TGTGCCAGCAGTTACGATAAAGACAGGGGGTGGGGGGGATTCACAGAGACCCAGTACTTC.

The chain uses TRBV20-1 and TRBJ2-2, with TRBD2 identical over 8 bases. This CDR3 comprises 16 residues. V dropped 2 bases and J dropped 6; count of bases not matched to a gene: 11. Per germline, CDR1 DFQATT and CDR2 SNEGSKA (reference sequence). CDR3 bases: TGCAGTGCTAGACCAACGGCTAGCGGGTTGGCCGGGGAGCTGTTTTTT. As protein: CSARPTASGLAGELFF.

CDR3 sequence reads: CASSAGLGGNTIYF. CDR3 nucleotides: TGTGCCAGCAGTGCGGGACTGGGGGGAAACACCATATATTTT. This chain joins TRBV28 and TRBJ1-3; weak D call: TRBD1 (5 bases). The V end was cut by 5 bases, the J end by 4 bases, with 12 bases between. Germline V gene lookup returns CDR1 MDHEN and CDR2 SYDVKM. CDR3 length: 14 amino acids.

The chain employs TRBV2 and TRBJ1-1, with D possibly being TRBD1 (6 bases). With 6 bases removed from V and 4 bases from J, the gap between germline ends came to 18 bases. CDR3 size: 15 residues. The germline gives CDR1 SNHLY, CDR2 FYNNEI. The CDR3 nucleotides are TGTGCCAGCAGACCAATGGCAAGGGGGACCACTGAAGCTTTCTTT. Amino acid sequence: CASRPMARGTTEAFF.

The table lists this clonotype with a few counts. The V gene is TRBV4-2, the J gene TRBJ2-2; D is undetermined. Germline V gene sequence: CDR1 LGHNA, CDR2 YNFKEQ. This CDR3 has 15 amino acids. The V gene lost 1 base and the J gene lost 2 bases, with 8 bases spanning the gap. In nucleotides, the CDR3 is TGTGCCAGCAGCCAAGGCCTACCTAACACCGGGGAGCTGTTTTTT. Residues: CASSQGLPNTGELFF.

This clonotype was counted a few times. The V gene is TRBV5-6, the J gene TRBJ2-5; no firm D call. Germline V gene sequence: CDR1 SGHDT, CDR2 YYEEEE. V lost 0 bases and J lost 4, with 10 bases in between. This CDR3 is built from 14 residues. CDR3 nucleotide sequence: TGTGCCAGCAGCTTGGTACTCGGCGGAGAGACCCAGTACTTC. Protein sequence: CASSLVLGGETQYF.

This clonotype showed up many times. V is TRBV7-6 and J is TRBJ2-2; D gene ambiguous. V was cut by 4 bases and J by 6 bases, with 9 bases left in between. In germline, CDR1 is SGHVS, CDR2 FNYEAQ. The CDR3 totals 13 residues. The CDR3 coding sequence is TGTGCCAGCAGCTCCTCTGGTCCCGGGGAGCTGTTTTTT. It encodes CASSSSGPGELFF. Filled out from reference TRBV7-6 and TRBJ2-2, the complete variable domain reads GAGVSQSPRYKVTKRGQDVALRCDPISGHVSLYWYRQALGQGPEFLTYFNYEAQQDKSGLPNDRFSAERPEGSISTLTIQRTEQRDSAMYRCASSSSGPGELFFGEGSRLTVL.

The rearrangement uses TRBV7-9 and TRBJ1-1; D not resolved. The CDR3 length is 11 residues. Germline V gene sequence: CDR1 SEHNR, CDR2 FQNEAQ (reference sequence). With 1 base removed from V and 8 bases from J, the gap between germline ends came to 5 bases. CDR3 bases: TGTGCCAGCAGCTTAGTGCACGAAGCTTTCTTT. Translation gives CASSLVHEAFF.

This clonotype was seen repeatedly, ten times or more. This rearrangement joins TRBV7-8 to TRBJ2-1; the match to TRBD2 covers 10 bases. V dropped 8 bases and J dropped 6; count of bases not matched to a gene: 22. Germline V gives CDR1 SGHVS, CDR2 FQNEAQ. The CDR3 covers 19 residues. The CDR3 loop reads CASAPGRGTTAGGSNEQFF. The CDR3 coding sequence is TGTGCCAGCGCTCCGGGCAGGGGAACGACAGCGGGGGGGTCCAATGAGCAGTTCTTC. Full variable domain (outside the CDR3, taken from reference TRBV7-8 and TRBJ2-1): GAGVSQSPRYKVAKRGQDVALRCDPISGHVSLFWYQQALGQGPEFLTYFQNEAQLDKSGLPSDRFFAERPEGSVSTLKIQRTQQEDSAVYLCASAPGRGTTAGGSNEQFFGPGTRLTVL.

This clonotype has just a few counts. The V and J genes are TRBV6-2 or TRBV6-3 and TRBJ2-2, with D perhaps matching TRBD1 (6 bases). The CDR3 is 14 amino acids. Germline-derived CDR1 and CDR2 are MNHEY and SVGEGT. V was trimmed by 6 bases and J by 1 base, leaving 9 bases between them. The DNA of the CDR3 is TGTGCCAGCAGGGCGACAGGGAACACCGGGGAGCTGTTTTTT. This gives the protein CASRATGNTGELFF.

V is TRBV20-1 and J is TRBJ2-2; D is possibly TRBD2 (5 bases). The CDR3 length is 17 residues. Between the trimmed V and J ends, which lost 0 bases and 6 bases, there was a span of 20 bases. Per germline, CDR1 DFQATT and CDR2 SNEGSKA (reference sequence). DNA of the CDR3: TGCAGTGCTAGAGATCCCGCCGCCTCGAGGGCGTCCGGGGAGCTGTTTTTT. Its translation: CSARDPAASRASGELFF.

At least ten counts were recorded for this clonotype. This chain connects TRBV7-9 to TRBJ2-3; 7 nucleotides match TRBD1. The CDR3 extends over 15 amino acids. Germline CDR1 is SEHNR and CDR2 is FQNEAQ (reference sequence). The V gene end was trimmed by 2 bases and the J gene end by 2 bases; junction bases not matched to a gene: 4. The CDR3 bases are TGTGCCAGCAGCTTAAGACAGGGTGACACAGATACGCAGTATTTT. Amino acids: CASSLRQGDTDTQYF.

This clonotype was seen a handful of times. The chain has TRBV7-9 and TRBJ1-1; 8 positions agree with TRBD1. In germline, CDR1 is SEHNR, CDR2 FQNEAQ (reference sequence). V gave up 1 base and J gave up 3 bases; unmatched junction bases: 7. The CDR3 length is 16 residues. Written as DNA, the CDR3 is TGTGCCAGCAGCTTAGTCCCAGGGGGCAAGGACACTGAAGCTTTCTTT. Translating gives CASSLVPGGKDTEAFF.

The chain uses TRBV2 and TRBJ1-2, with no clear D. Germline CDR1 SNHLY, CDR2 FYNNEI. This CDR3 is 15 amino acids long. V gave up 2 bases and J gave up 1 base, with 11 bases separating them. CDR3 loop: CASSERPADNYGYTF. CDR3 nucleotide sequence: TGTGCCAGCAGTGAAAGGCCCGCTGATAACTATGGCTACACCTTC.

The chain carries TRBV12-3 or TRBV12-4 and TRBJ2-6; possibly TRBD1 for D (6 bases). V shed 8 bases and J shed 0 bases, with 14 bases lying between them. The CDR3 runs 16 residues. The CDR3 coding sequence is TGTGCCAGCTTCTACTCAGGGGACTCTGGGGCCAACGTCCTGACTTTC. Amino acids: CASFYSGDSGANVLTF.

The chain uses TRBV2 and TRBJ2-7; unclear D gene. Trimming shortened V by 2 bases and J by 9 bases, and 8 bases separated the two germline ends. There are 11 residues in the CDR3. Germline CDR1 and CDR2: SNHLY and FYNNEI. The CDR3 coding sequence is TGTGCCAGCAGTGAAAGGTTGTGGCAGTACTTC. This encodes CASSERLWQYF.

As concerns this clonotype: A much more abundant neighbour one base away suggests this may be a read error. The chain joins TRBV7-8 to TRBJ2-3; 16 nucleotides align to TRBD2. CDR3 length: 17 amino acids. CDR1 and CDR2 (germline): SGHVS, FQNEAQ. CDR3 nucleotide sequence: TGTGCCAGCAGCTGGCCGGGACTAGCGGGAGGGCCAGATATGCAGTATTTT. Translation gives CASSWPGLAGGPDMQYF.

On this clonotype: This sequence may be a read error, since a much larger clone differs from it by one base. This chain uses TRBV6-6 with TRBJ2-3; TRBD2 matches at 10 bases. Germline V gene lookup returns CDR1 MNHNY and CDR2 SVGAGI (reference sequence). This CDR3 has 18 amino acids. The V segment lost 0 bases and the J segment 2 bases; nucleotides outside the gene matches: 8. CDR3 DNA: TGTGCCAGCAGTTACTCTTTAGCGGGGGGAACGGACACAGATACGCAGTATTTT. Protein sequence: CASSYSLAGGTDTDTQYF.

The rearrangement uses TRBV6-2 or TRBV6-3 and TRBJ2-7; possibly TRBD2 for D (7 bases). The CDR3 spans 15 residues. The ends were cut back, 7 bases at V and 4 bases at J, with 20 bases in the middle. CDR1 and CDR2 (germline): MNHEY, SVGEGT. In DNA, the CDR3 is TGTGCCAGCACCAAGGGGGTAGCGGGTCTTTACGAGCAGTACGTC. Translated, it gives CASTKGVAGLYEQYV.

The rearrangement links TRBV25-1 to TRBJ1-2, with D hard to call. The germline CDR1 and CDR2 sequences are MGHDK and SYGVNS. The CDR3 runs 12 residues. Trimming stripped 6 bases from V and 1 base from J, with 6 bases between. CDR3 region: CASSRLNYGYTF. CDR3 nucleotide sequence: TGTGCCAGCAGCAGGCTTAACTATGGCTACACCTTC.

This clonotype has ten or more counts. The chain employs TRBV7-2 and TRBJ2-2; 9 nucleotides align to TRBD2. J lost 6 bases, V lost 5 bases, and 10 bases had no gene match. The CDR3 spans 16 residues. Germline V gene sequence: CDR1 SGHTA, CDR2 FQGNSA. In nucleotides, the CDR3 is TGTGCCAGCAGCCCAGCTGCGGGGGGGCCGGCCGGGGAGCTGTTTTTT. Amino acid sequence: CASSPAAGGPAGELFF.

Notes on this clonotype: This may be a read error: a much more frequent sequence differs by one nucleotide. In this CDR3 the conserved last residue, phenylalanine or tryptophan, is missing, so a read error is likely. V gene TRBV6-6 combines with J gene TRBJ2-3; D is possibly TRBD1 (5 bases). CDR3 length: 17 amino acids. Germline V lookup: CDR1 MNHNY, CDR2 SVGAGI (reference sequence). V lost 0 bases and J 5 bases, leaving 18 bases between the germline ends. The CDR3 is CASSYSIQDIFKDTQYL. CDR3 nucleotides: TGTGCCAGCAGTTACTCTATACAGGATATTTTCAAAGATACGCAGTATTTG.

The V gene is TRBV7-9, the J gene TRBJ2-3; 7 positions agree with TRBD2. With 4 bases clipped from V and 0 bases from J, the junction kept 4 bases outside the gene matches. The CDR3 totals 15 residues. The germline gives CDR1 SEHNR, CDR2 FQNEAQ (reference sequence). DNA for the CDR3: TGTGCCAGCAGCTCACGAGCGGGGAGCACAGATACGCAGTATTTT. Translating it yields CASSSRAGSTDTQYF. Full variable domain (remainder filled in from reference TRBV7-9 and TRBJ2-3): DTGVSQNPRHKITKRGQNVTFRCDPISEHNRLYWYRQTLGQGPEFLTYFQNEAQLEKSRLLSDRFSAERPKGSFSTLEIQRTEQGDSAMYLCASSSRAGSTDTQYFGPGTRLTVL.

This clonotype was seen at least ten times. The chain combines TRBV7-2 with TRBJ2-5; D gene uncertain. Trimming took 8 bases from V and 8 from J, leaving 6 bases between them. This CDR3 spans 9 amino acids. Germline CDR1 is SGHTA and CDR2 is FQGNSA. CDR3 residues: CASGATQYF. CDR3 DNA: TGTGCCAGCGGAGCCACCCAGTACTTC.

The J gene is TRBJ1-1, the V gene TRBV7-9, with D maybe TRBD1 (5 bases). The CDR3 runs to 15 residues. V was pared by 6 bases and J by 1 base, with 15 bases between. Germline loops: CDR1 SEHNR, CDR2 FQNEAQ (reference sequence). The CDR3 DNA is TGTGCCAGCAGTCACCGGGGACGGAAGAACACTGAAGCTTTCTTT. Amino acids: CASSHRGRKNTEAFF. Together with reference TRBV7-9 and TRBJ1-1, the CDR3 gives the full variable domain: DTGVSQNPRHKITKRGQNVTFRCDPISEHNRLYWYRQTLGQGPEFLTYFQNEAQLEKSRLLSDRFSAERPKGSFSTLEIQRTEQGDSAMYLCASSHRGRKNTEAFFGQGTRLTVV.

The chain has TRBV14 and TRBJ2-1; 11 nucleotides align to TRBD2. The CDR3 covers 17 residues. Germline CDR1 and CDR2: SGHDN and FVKESK. The J segment lost 7 bases and the V segment lost 3 bases, leaving 11 bases of the junction unmatched. Here the CDR3 DNA reads TGTGCCAGCAGCCACTGGAGACTAGCGGGGAATCGTAATGAGCAGTTCTTC. This codes for CASSHWRLAGNRNEQFF.

The chain couples TRBV20-1 to TRBJ2-3; the D gene is possibly TRBD2 (6 bases). From germline, CDR1 is DFQATT and CDR2 SNEGSKA (reference sequence). The CDR3 is 16 residues long. V was pared by 2 bases and J by 4 bases, with 19 bases between. The CDR3 protein is CSARTPTSNSPDTQYF. Here the CDR3 DNA reads TGCAGTGCTAGAACCCCAACTAGCAACAGTCCAGATACGCAGTATTTT.

This clonotype was counted ten times or more. The V and J genes are TRBV7-2 and TRBJ2-1; D is possibly TRBD2 (7 bases). The germline V gene encodes CDR1 SGHTA and CDR2 FQGNSA. There are 15 residues in the CDR3. V was shortened by 7 bases and J by 1 base, with 14 bases between the two germline ends. The CDR3 loop is CASISGGASYNEQFF. Here the CDR3 DNA reads TGTGCCAGCATCTCTGGGGGGGCTTCCTACAATGAGCAGTTCTTC.